This TCR beta chain was identified in a study of blood T cells in healthy people across ages. This CDR3 has 15 residues. V dropped 7 bases and J dropped 1 base, with 17 bases sitting between them. The V gene's germline CDR1 is SGHRS and CDR2 YFSETQ. This clonotype appeared many times. The antigen is not known. Alongside a J-beta primer mix, a sample-barcoded 5' primer served in a second PCR lasting roughly 6 to 11 cycles. In TCRdb, the 5' RACE reads were re-called with MiXCR into one record per CDR3 protein. The sample holds around 970,000 distinct CDR3 sequences, roughly 51% seen once. Findings and limits, study-wide: Diversity was estimated from one million T cells, and these estimates were considered underestimates.

They isolated at least 6 million PBMCs from each sample. Total RNA, at least 5 micrograms per sample, was extracted from PBMCs. Sample: blood. The chain uses TRBV5-1 and TRBJ2-5; a weak D match, TRBD2 (5 bases). This sequence originates from a woman aged 60-70 years in good health. In DNA form, the CDR3 reads TGCGCCAGCCTATCTTCTGGAGGTCGCCAAGAGACCCAGTACTTC. Amino acid sequence: CASLSSGGRQETQYF.